This TCR beta chain derives from a study of metastatic and nonmetastatic thyroid tumors. The length of the CDR3 is 13 residues. The germline V gene encodes CDR1 LNHDA and CDR2 SQIVND (reference sequence). J lost 4 bases, V lost 8 bases, and 4 bases had no gene match. Not a single patient had been given any form of treatment at any point before undergoing thyroid surgery. The table lists this clone with a few counts. Its antigen is not known. Study outcomes and limitations: Malignant tumors reportedly showed significantly higher TCR beta diversity than benign nodules in both blood and tumor.

Methods used by the authors: The study's classifier, a distant-metastasis tool for papillary thyroid cancer, was built using CDR3 differences across clinicopathological groups. With MiXCR, TCRdb reprocessed the PCR reads. What appears here as the V and J calls and clone size reflects TCRdb's work, not the paper's. This sample yields roughly 15,000 clones, of which 20% to 25% are seen a single time; 20% to 25% belongs to the top ten. The origin of this receptor is a female donor with papillary thyroid cancer or a benign thyroid nodule (not recorded which). Some clones in this sample may be carry-over from other donors' samples. Material for sequencing was adjacent normal tissue. The chain links TRBV19 to TRBJ1-4, with 7 positions matching TRBD1. The CDR3 reads CASWNRGNEKLFF. The DNA for the CDR3 is TGTGCCAGTTGGAACAGGGGTAATGAAAAACTGTTTTTT. Combining the CDR3 with reference TRBV19 and TRBJ1-4 gives the whole variable domain DGGITQSPKYLFRKEGQNVTLSCEQNLNHDAMYWYRQDPGQGLRLIYYSQIVNDFQKGDIAEGYSVSREKKESFPLTVTSAQKNPTAFYLCASWNRGNEKLFFGSGTQLSVL.